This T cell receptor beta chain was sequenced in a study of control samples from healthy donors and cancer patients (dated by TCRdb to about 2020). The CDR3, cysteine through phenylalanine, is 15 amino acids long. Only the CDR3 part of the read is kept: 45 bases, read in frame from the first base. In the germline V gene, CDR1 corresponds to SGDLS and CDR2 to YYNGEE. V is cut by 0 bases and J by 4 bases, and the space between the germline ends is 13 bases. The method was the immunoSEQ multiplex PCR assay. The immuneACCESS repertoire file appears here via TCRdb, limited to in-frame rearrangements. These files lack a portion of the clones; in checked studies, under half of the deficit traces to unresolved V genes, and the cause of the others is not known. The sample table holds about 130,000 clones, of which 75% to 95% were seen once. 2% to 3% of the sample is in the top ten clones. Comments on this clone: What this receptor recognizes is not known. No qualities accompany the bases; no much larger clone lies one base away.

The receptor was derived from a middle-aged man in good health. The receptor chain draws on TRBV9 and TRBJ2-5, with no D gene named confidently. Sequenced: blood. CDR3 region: CASSVGSHEGETQYF. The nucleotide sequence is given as TGTGCCAGCAGCGTAGGGTCCCACGAAGGAGAGACCCAGTACTTC.